This paragraph covers one T cell receptor beta chain sequence. Its specificity is unknown. A J-beta primer mix and a sample-barcoded 5' primer were used in a second PCR of about 7 to 12 cycles. One entry per CDR3 protein results from TCRdb running MiXCR on the 5' RACE reads. The table lists roughly 930,000 distinct CDR3 sequences, around 46% of them singletons, with roughly an eighth in the top ten. The CDR3 extends over 17 amino acids. The junction had 11 bases not matched to a gene; V was cut back by 0 bases and J by 8 bases. CDR1 and CDR2 from the germline V gene are SGHTA and FQGNSA. Donor samples were obtained from healthy Caucasian individuals from Russia, aged about 6 to 100. Extraction of total RNA produced a minimum of 5 micrograms from each sample. These data come from a study of blood T cells in healthy people across ages. Study-level points and caveats: Roughly linear age-related decline in beta diversity appeared, significant by age around 38. Estimated diversity across one million T cells was deemed an underestimate.

The chain is built from TRBV7-2 and TRBJ2-3; the match to TRBD2 covers 10 bases. This TCR was sampled from a man under 40 in good health. The sequencing input was blood. DNA for the CDR3: TGTGCCAGCAGCTTAGCCGAACTAGCGGGGCTACAAGCTACGCAGTATTTT. This codes for CASSLAELAGLQATQYF.